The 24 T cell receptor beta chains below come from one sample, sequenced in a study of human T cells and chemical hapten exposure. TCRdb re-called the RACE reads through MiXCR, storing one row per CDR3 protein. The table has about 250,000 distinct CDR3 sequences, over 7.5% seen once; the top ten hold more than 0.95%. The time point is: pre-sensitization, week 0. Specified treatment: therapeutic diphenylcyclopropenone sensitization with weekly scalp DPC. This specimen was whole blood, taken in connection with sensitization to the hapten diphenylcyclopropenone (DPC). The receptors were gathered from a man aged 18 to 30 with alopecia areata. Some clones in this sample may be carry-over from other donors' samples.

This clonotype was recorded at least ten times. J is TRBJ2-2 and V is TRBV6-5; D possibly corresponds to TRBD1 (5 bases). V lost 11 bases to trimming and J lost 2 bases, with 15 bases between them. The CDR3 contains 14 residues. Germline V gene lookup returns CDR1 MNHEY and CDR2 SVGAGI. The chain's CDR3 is CACAVGENTGELFF. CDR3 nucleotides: TGTGCCTGCGCCGTAGGGGAAAACACCGGGGAGCTGTTTTTT.

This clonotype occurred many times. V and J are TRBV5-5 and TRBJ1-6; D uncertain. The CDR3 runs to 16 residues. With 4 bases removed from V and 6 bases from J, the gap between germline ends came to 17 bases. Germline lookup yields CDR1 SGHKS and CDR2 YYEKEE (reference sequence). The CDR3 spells CASSPGRRAPNSPLHF. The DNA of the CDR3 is TGTGCCAGCAGCCCGGGTCGGCGGGCGCCTAATTCACCCCTCCACTTT.

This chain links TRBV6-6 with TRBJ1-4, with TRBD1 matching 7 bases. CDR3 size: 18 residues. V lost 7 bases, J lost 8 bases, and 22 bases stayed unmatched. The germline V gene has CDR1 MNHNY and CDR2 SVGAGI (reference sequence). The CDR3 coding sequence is TGTGCCAGCACCGACGGGGACAGCGTACCCGCAGTGGGCGAAAAACTGTTTTTT. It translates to CASTDGDSVPAVGEKLFF.

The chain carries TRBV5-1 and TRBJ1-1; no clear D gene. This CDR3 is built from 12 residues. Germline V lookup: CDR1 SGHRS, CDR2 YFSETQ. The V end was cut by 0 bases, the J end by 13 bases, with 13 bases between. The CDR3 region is CASSLALGVSFF. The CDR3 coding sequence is TGCGCCAGCAGCTTGGCCCTTGGCGTCAGTTTCTTT.

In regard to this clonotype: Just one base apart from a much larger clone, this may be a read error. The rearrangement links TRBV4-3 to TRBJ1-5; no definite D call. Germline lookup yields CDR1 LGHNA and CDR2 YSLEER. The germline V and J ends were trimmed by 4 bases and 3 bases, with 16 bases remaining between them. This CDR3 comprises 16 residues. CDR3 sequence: CASSPQLGNDNQPQHF. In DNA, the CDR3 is TGCGCCAGCAGCCCACAACTCGGGAACGACAATCAGCCCCAGCATTTT.

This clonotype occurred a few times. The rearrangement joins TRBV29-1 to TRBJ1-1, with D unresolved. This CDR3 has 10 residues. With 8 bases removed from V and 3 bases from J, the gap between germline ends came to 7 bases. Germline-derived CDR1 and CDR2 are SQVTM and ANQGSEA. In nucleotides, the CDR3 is TGCAGCTCAAGGGACACTGAAGCTTTCTTT. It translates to CSSRDTEAFF.

The CDR3 bases are TGTGCCACCAGCAGGAATCAGGGAGTGGGCCAAAACATTCAGTACTTC. This encodes CATSRNQGVGQNIQYF. V usage is TRBV15 and J usage is TRBJ2-4; either TRBD1 or TRBD2 may supply D (5 bases each). The CDR3 covers 16 residues. Germline V lookup: CDR1 LNHNV, CDR2 YYDKDF (reference sequence). Trimming took off 3 bases at V and 5 bases at J, with 17 bases between the two ends. Supplemented by reference TRBV15 and TRBJ2-4, the full variable domain reads DAMVIQNPRYQVTQFGKPVTLSCSQTLNHNVMYWYQQKSSQAPKLLFHYYDKDFNNEADTPDNFQSRRPNTSFCFLDIRSPGLGDTAMYLCATSRNQGVGQNIQYFGAGTRLSVL.

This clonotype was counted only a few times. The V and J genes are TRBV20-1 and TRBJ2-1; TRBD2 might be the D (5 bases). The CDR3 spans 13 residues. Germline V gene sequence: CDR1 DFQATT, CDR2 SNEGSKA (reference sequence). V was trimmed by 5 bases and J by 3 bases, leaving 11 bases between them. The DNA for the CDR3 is TGCAGTGCTTCCACGACTAACTACAATGAGCAGTTCTTC. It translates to CSASTTNYNEQFF.

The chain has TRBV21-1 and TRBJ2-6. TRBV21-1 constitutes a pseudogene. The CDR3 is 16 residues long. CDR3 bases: TGTGCCAGCAGCCACCGAATTTCCTCTGGGGCCAACGTCCTGACTTTC. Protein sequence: CASSHRISSGANVLTF.

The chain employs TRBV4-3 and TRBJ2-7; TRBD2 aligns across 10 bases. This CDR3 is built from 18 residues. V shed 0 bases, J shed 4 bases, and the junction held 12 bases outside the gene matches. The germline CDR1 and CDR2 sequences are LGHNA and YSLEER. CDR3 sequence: CASSQDSGASGGRYEQYF. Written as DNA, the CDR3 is TGCGCCAGCAGCCAAGACTCTGGGGCTAGCGGGGGAAGGTACGAGCAGTACTTC.

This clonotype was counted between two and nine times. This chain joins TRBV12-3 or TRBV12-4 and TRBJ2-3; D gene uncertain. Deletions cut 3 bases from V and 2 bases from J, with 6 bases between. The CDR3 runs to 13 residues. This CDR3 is CASSFQFTDTQYF. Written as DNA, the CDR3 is TGTGCCAGCAGTTTTCAGTTCACAGATACGCAGTATTTT.

This CDR3 is CASSPGQGSSDTQYF. The CDR3 DNA reads as TGTGCCAGCAGCCCGGGACAGGGGAGCTCAGATACGCAGTATTTT. This chain uses TRBV11-2 with TRBJ2-3; the match to TRBD1 covers 10 bases. The CDR3 length is 15 residues. V was clipped by 5 bases and J by 4 bases; unmatched bases: 6. Germline CDR1 and CDR2: SGHAT and FQNNGV.

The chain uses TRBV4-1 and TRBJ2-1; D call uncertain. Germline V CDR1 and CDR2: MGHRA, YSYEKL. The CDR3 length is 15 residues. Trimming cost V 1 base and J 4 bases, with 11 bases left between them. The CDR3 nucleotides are TGCGCCAGCAGCCAAGGGGATAGCTTTTACAATGAGCAGTTCTTC. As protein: CASSQGDSFYNEQFF.

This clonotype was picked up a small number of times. The CDR3 nucleotides are TGTGCCAGCAGCCCGGACAGTCGGGCGTGGGAGACCCAGTACTTC. Translation: CASSPDSRAWETQYF. The chain links TRBV7-2 to TRBJ2-5; tentatively, D is TRBD1 (6 bases). CDR1 and CDR2 from the germline V gene are SGHTA and FQGNSA. The CDR3 contains 15 residues. V was trimmed by 5 bases and J by 5 bases, leaving 18 bases between them.

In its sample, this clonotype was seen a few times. The CDR3 DNA is TGTGCCAGCAGCCCCACCAAGCGGGGGAGCTCCTACAATGAGCAGTTCTTC. It translates to CASSPTKRGSSYNEQFF. The chain joins TRBV7-9 to TRBJ2-1; 8 bases agree with TRBD2. This CDR3 has 17 amino acids. V lost 5 bases and J lost 0; bases outside the gene matches: 9. Germline-derived CDR1 and CDR2 are SEHNR and FQNEAQ (reference sequence).

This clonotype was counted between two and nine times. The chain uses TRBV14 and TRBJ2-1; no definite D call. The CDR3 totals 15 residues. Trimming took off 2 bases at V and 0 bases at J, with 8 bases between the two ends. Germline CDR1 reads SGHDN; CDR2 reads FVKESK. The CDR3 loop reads CASSQKRYSYNEQFF. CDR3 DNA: TGTGCCAGCAGCCAAAAACGTTACTCCTACAATGAGCAGTTCTTC.

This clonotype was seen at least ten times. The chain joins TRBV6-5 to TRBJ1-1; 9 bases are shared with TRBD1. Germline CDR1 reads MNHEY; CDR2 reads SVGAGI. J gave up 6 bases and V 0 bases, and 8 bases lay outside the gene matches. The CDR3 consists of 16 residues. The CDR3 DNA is TGTGCCAGCAGTTACTCGTATACAGGGGGCGACCCTGAAGCTTTCTTT. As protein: CASSYSYTGGDPEAFF.

The CDR3 region has the DNA TGTGCCAGCAGTTACTTGCTGGGGGGCAGGGATGAGCAGTTCTTC. It encodes CASSYLLGGRDEQFF. The V gene is TRBV6-2 or TRBV6-3, the J gene TRBJ2-1; D may match TRBD1 or TRBD2 (6 bases each). This CDR3 has 15 residues. The germline V gene has CDR1 MNHEY and CDR2 SVGEGT. The V end was cut by 1 base, the J end by 8 bases, with 15 bases between.

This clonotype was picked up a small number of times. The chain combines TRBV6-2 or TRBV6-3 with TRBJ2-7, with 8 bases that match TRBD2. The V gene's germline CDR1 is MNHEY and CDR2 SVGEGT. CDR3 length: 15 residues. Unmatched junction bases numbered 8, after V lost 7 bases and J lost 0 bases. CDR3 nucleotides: TGTGCCAGCAAACCATTCGGGGGGGCCTCCTACGAGCAGTACGTC. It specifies CASKPFGGASYEQYV.

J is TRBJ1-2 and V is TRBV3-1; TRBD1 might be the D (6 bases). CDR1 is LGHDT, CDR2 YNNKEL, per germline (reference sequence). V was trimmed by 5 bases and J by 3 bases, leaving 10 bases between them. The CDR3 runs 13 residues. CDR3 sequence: CASSVNRDYGYTF. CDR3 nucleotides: TGTGCCAGCAGCGTAAACAGGGACTATGGCTACACCTTC.

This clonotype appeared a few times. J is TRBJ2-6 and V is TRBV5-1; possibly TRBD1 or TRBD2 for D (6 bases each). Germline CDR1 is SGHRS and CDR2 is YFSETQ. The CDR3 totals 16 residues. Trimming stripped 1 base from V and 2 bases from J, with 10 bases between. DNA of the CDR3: TGCGCCAGCAGCTTGAAAGGGGGGACTGGGGCCAACGTCCTGACTTTC. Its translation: CASSLKGGTGANVLTF.

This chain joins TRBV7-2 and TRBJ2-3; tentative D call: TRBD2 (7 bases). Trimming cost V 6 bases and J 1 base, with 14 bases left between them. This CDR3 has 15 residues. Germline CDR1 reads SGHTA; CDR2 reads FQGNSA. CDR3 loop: CASRRGGAGTDTQYF. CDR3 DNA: TGTGCCAGCAGGAGGGGGGGGGCCGGCACAGATACGCAGTATTTT.

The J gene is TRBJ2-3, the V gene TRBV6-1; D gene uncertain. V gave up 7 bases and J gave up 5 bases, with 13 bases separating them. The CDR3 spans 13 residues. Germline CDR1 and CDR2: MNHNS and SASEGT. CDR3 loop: CASNVGPRDTQYF. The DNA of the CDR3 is TGTGCCAGCAATGTCGGACCCCGAGATACGCAGTATTTT.

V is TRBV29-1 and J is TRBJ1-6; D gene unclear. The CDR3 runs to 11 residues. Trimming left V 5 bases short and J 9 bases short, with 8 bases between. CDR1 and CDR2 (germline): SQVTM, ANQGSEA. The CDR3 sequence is CSVRGSSPLHF. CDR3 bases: TGCAGCGTTCGAGGGAGTTCACCCCTCCACTTT.